These T cell receptor beta chains were read from a single sample in a study of cytomegalovirus exposure and HLA in healthy donors. Method: immunoSEQ multiplex PCR; TCRdb's copy keeps in-frame clones and lacks some. Among around 150,000 clones, around 70% were seen once, and the ten largest hold 2% to 2.5%. Sequences were obtained from PBMCs. Receptors were obtained from a man aged 40-49 years in good health and CMV-seronegative. The conserved cysteine and the conserved F or W are not part of the CDR3 here. Some rows have no size entry. The others give once, few or many, or a class for an expanded clone.

once	TRBV7-9	ASSELLGRINEQF
.	TRBV29-1	SVALETSGSWETQY
.	TRBV5-1	ASSWTGDQPQH
.	TRBV10-3	AIRPIAGGEQY
.	TRBV7-8	ASSPVRVFSYNEQF
.	TRBV10-3	AISEQHRGGQPQH
few	TRBV5-4	ASNKRGGSYEQY
.	TRBV9	ASSAGGTVNTEAF
few	TRBV9	ASSVFPGGTDTQY
.	TRBV7-8	ASSTNTGAQGNTIY
few	TRBV6-5	ASSRDTAYEQY
.	TRBV6-1	ASSEGAAQETQY
.	TRBV9	ASSVGAGVADTQY
.	TRBV27	ASSLLAGSYEQY
few	TRBV6-1	ASSSGTSTDTQY